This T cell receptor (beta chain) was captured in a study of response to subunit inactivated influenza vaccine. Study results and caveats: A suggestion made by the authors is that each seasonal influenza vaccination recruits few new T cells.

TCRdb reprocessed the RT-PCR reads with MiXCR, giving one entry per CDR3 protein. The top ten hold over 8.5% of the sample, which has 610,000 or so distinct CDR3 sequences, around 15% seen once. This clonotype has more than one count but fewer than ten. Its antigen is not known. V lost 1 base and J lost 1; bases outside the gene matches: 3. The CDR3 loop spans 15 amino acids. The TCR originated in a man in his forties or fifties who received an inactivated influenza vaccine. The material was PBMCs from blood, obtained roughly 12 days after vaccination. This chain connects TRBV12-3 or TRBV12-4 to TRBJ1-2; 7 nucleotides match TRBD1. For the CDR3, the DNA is TGTGCCAGCAGTTTAGGGACAGGAATTAACTATGGCTACACCTTC. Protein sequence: CASSLGTGINYGYTF.